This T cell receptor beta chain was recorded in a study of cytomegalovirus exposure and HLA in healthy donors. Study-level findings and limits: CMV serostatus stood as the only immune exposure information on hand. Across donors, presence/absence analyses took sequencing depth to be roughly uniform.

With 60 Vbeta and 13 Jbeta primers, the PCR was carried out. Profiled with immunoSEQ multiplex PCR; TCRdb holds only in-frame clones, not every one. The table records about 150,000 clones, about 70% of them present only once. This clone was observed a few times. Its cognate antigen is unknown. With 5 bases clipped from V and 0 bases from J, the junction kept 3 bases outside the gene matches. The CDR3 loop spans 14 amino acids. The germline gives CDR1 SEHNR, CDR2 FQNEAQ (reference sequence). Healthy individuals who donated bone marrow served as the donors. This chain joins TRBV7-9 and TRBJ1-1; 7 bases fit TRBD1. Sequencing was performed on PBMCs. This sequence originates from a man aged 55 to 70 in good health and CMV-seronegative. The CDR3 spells CASSLTGVNTEAFF. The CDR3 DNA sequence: TGTGCCAGCAGCCTCACAGGGGTGAACACTGAAGCTTTCTTT.